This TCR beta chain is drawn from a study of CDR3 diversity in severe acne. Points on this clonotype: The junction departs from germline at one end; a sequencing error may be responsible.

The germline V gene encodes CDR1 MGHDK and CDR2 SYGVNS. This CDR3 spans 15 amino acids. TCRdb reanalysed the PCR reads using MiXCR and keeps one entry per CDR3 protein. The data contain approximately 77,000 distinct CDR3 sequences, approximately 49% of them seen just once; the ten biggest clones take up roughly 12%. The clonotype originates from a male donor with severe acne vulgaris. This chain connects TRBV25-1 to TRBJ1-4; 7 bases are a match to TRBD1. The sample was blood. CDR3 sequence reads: CAISESRQGGEKLFF. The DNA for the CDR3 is TGTGCCATCAGTGAGTCGAGACAGGGAGGCGAAAAACTGTTTTTT.